Each of the 25 T cell receptor beta chains below was sequenced from the same sample in a study of CD8 T cells in Susac syndrome. Reverse transcription of about 0.5 to 1 ug RNA used random hexamers. TCRdb itself ran the immunoSEQ multiplex PCR reads through MiXCR, one entry per CDR3 protein. The table has about 300,000 distinct CDR3 sequences, roughly 85% seen once. Sequenced: CD8+ T cells from PBMCs. Receptors originate from a human donor with multiple sclerosis.

The rearrangement joins TRBV27 to TRBJ2-5; no firm D call. CDR1 and CDR2 (germline): MNHEY, SMNVEV (reference sequence). This CDR3 spans 13 amino acids. V lost 0 bases, J lost 9 bases, and 11 bases lay in between. This chain's CDR3 is CASSLSGLVSQYF. The CDR3 bases are TGTGCCAGCAGTTTATCGGGGTTGGTCTCCCAGTACTTC.

The chain is built from TRBV15 and TRBJ1-2; D not certain. This CDR3 region has 12 residues. Germline assignment: CDR1 LNHNV and CDR2 YYDKDF (reference sequence). V shed 9 bases and J shed 6 bases, with 14 bases lying between them. The CDR3 loop reads CATRDRGDGYTF. DNA of the CDR3: TGTGCCACGAGAGATCGCGGGGATGGCTACACCTTC.

The chain has TRBV30 and TRBJ1-2; 8 positions match TRBD1. Germline CDR1 reads GTSNPN; CDR2 reads SVGIG (reference sequence). The CDR3 covers 14 residues. The V segment lost 1 base and the J segment 4 bases; nucleotides outside the gene matches: 5. The CDR3 spells CAWSAGTGAYGYTF. The CDR3 DNA follows: TGTGCCTGGAGTGCGGGGACAGGAGCCTATGGCTACACCTTC.

CDR3 sequence reads: CASRPRVEGNTIYF. The DNA of the CDR3 is TGTGCCAGCAGGCCCAGGGTGGAAGGAAACACCATATATTTT. The J gene is TRBJ1-3, the V gene TRBV2, with D tentatively TRBD1 (5 bases). V lost 6 bases to trimming and J lost 4 bases, with 13 bases between them. From germline, CDR1 is SNHLY and CDR2 FYNNEI. The CDR3 is made up of 14 amino acids.

The count of this clonotype is one. The chain couples TRBV9 to TRBJ1-2; no definite D call. This CDR3 has 18 residues. V was trimmed by 0 bases and J by 3 bases, leaving 21 bases between them. Germline CDR1 is SGDLS and CDR2 is YYNGEE. The chain's CDR3 is CASSVGSVAAPNDYGYTF. In DNA form, the CDR3 reads TGTGCCAGCAGCGTAGGGTCGGTGGCAGCTCCAAATGACTATGGCTACACCTTC.

This chain connects TRBV28 to TRBJ1-3; D unresolved. Germline V lookup: CDR1 MDHEN, CDR2 SYDVKM. Trimming removed 3 bases at V and 9 bases at J, with 9 bases between. This CDR3 contains 12 residues. CDR3 nucleotide sequence: TGTGCCAGCAGTTTCTCCCCCGCCACCATATATTTT. Its protein product is CASSFSPATIYF. The whole variable domain, filled in from reference TRBV28 and TRBJ1-3, reads DVKVTQSSRYLVKRTGEKVFLECVQDMDHENMFWYRQDPGLGLRLIYFSYDVKMKEKGDIPEGYSVSREKKERFSLILESASTNQTSMYLCASSFSPATIYFGEGSWLTVV.

This chain uses TRBV24-1 with TRBJ2-3, with 10 bases fitting TRBD2. Germline lookup yields CDR1 KGHDR and CDR2 SFDVKD. This CDR3 is 15 amino acids long. V shed 5 bases, J shed 5 bases, and the junction held 6 bases outside the gene matches. CDR3 in DNA: TGTGCCACCAGTGGGTCGGGACTAGCGTTAGATACGCAGTATTTT. Protein: CATSGSGLALDTQYF.

The rearrangement joins TRBV28 to TRBJ2-7; 7 bases are a match to TRBD1. The CDR3 covers 14 residues. From germline, CDR1 is MDHEN and CDR2 SYDVKM. J was trimmed by 6 bases and V by 8 bases; bases with no gene match: 13. The CDR3 loop is CASGSGDSLTEQYF. In DNA, the CDR3 is TGTGCCAGCGGATCCGGGGACAGTCTGACCGAGCAGTACTTC.

The J gene is TRBJ1-1, the V gene TRBV3-1, with D unresolved. Trimming cost V 3 bases and J 0 bases, with 8 bases left between them. Germline V lookup: CDR1 LGHDT, CDR2 YNNKEL (reference sequence). The CDR3 has 14 residues. The CDR3: CASSQVDMNTEAFF. In DNA, the CDR3 is TGTGCCAGCAGCCAGGTGGATATGAACACTGAAGCTTTCTTT.

The chain combines TRBV25-1 with TRBJ1-2, with 7 positions matching TRBD1. The CDR3 is 15 residues long. The V gene's germline CDR1 is MGHDK and CDR2 SYGVNS. Trimming took 4 bases from V and 4 from J; bases not matched to a gene: 9. CDR3 sequence (DNA): TGTGCCAGCAGTGTTACCCCGACAGGGATCTATGGCTACACCTTC. Residues: CASSVTPTGIYGYTF.

The chain carries TRBV4-3 and TRBJ2-6; D possibly corresponds to TRBD1 (5 bases). This CDR3 has 19 amino acids. Trimming removed 0 bases from V and 1 base from J, with 16 bases in between. Germline values: CDR1 LGHNA, CDR2 YSLEER. The CDR3 DNA is TGCGCCAGCAGCCAAGATCTTCCAGGGATCGGATCTGGGGCCAACGTCCTGACTTTC. Translating gives CASSQDLPGIGSGANVLTF.

The chain recombines TRBV10-3 with TRBJ1-6; D perhaps matches TRBD1 (6 bases). The V end lost 11 bases, the J end lost 18 bases, and 23 bases lay between the germline ends. Germline CDR1 ENHRY, CDR2 SYGVKD. CDR3 length equals 12 residues. The chain's CDR3 is CASSNPGDTSHF. CDR3 nucleotide sequence: TGTGCCTCTAGTAACCCCGGGGACACCAGCCACTTT.

This chain uses TRBV7-2 with TRBJ2-1, with 13 bases aligning to TRBD2. The CDR3 extends over 17 amino acids. The ends lost 2 bases at V and 8 bases at J; junction bases unmatched: 9. Germline V gene data show CDR1 as SGHTA and CDR2 as FQGNSA. The CDR3 region is CASSLTTSGRAWDEQFF. CDR3 bases: TGTGCCAGCAGCTTAACCACTAGCGGGAGGGCTTGGGATGAGCAGTTCTTC.

The chain couples TRBV6-5 to TRBJ2-3, with 7 bases identical to TRBD2. CDR3 length: 20 residues. Germline V gene data show CDR1 as MNHEY and CDR2 as SVGAGI. Losses at the gene ends were 4 bases for V and 4 bases for J; bases not matched to a gene: 23. Here the CDR3 reads CASSSLWKASGLGSPDTQYF. CDR3 nucleotide sequence: TGTGCCAGCAGTTCCCTCTGGAAGGCTAGCGGCCTAGGTTCCCCAGATACGCAGTATTTT.

This chain uses TRBV28 with TRBJ1-1; perhaps TRBD1 as D (6 bases). The CDR3 contains 13 residues. V was trimmed by 3 bases and J by 1 base, leaving 6 bases between them. The V gene's germline CDR1 is MDHEN and CDR2 SYDVKM. CDR3 in amino acids: CASSLDRNTEAFF. In DNA, the CDR3 is TGTGCCAGCAGTTTGGACAGGAACACTGAAGCTTTCTTT. Complete variable domain (other parts from reference TRBV28 and TRBJ1-1): DVKVTQSSRYLVKRTGEKVFLECVQDMDHENMFWYRQDPGLGLRLIYFSYDVKMKEKGDIPEGYSVSREKKERFSLILESASTNQTSMYLCASSLDRNTEAFFGQGTRLTVV.

In this sample, this clonotype turned up once. The chain links TRBV7-9 to TRBJ2-2, with D possibly called TRBD1 or TRBD2 (6 bases each). Germline assignment: CDR1 SEHNR and CDR2 FQNEAQ (reference sequence). CDR3 length: 15 amino acids. The ends were cut back, 5 bases at V and 4 bases at J, with 14 bases in the middle. CDR3: CASSMDGGRTGELFF. In DNA form, the CDR3 reads TGTGCCAGCAGCATGGACGGGGGCCGCACCGGGGAGCTGTTTTTT.

The gene calls are TRBV28 and TRBJ2-7, with a possible D match to TRBD1 (5 bases). The CDR3 is made up of 16 amino acids. Trimming shortened V by 6 bases and J by 0 bases, and 18 bases separated the two germline ends. The germline V gene encodes CDR1 MDHEN and CDR2 SYDVKM. As DNA, the CDR3 is TGTGCCAGCAGCCCGGCCGGACATACTACCTCCTACGAGCAGTACTTC. This sequence encodes CASSPAGHTTSYEQYF.

The genes are TRBV12-3 or TRBV12-4 and TRBJ1-1; D is unclear. The CDR3 contains 16 residues. V lost 6 bases and J 0 bases, leaving 17 bases between the germline ends. The CDR3 bases are TGTGCCAGCAGCCTTTTAGCAGACCTCATGAACACTGAAGCTTTCTTT. Translation gives CASSLLADLMNTEAFF.

J is TRBJ2-3 and V is TRBV29-1; 14 nucleotides agree with TRBD2. The CDR3 is made up of 15 amino acids. Germline lookup yields CDR1 SQVTM and CDR2 ANQGSEA. The V and J ends lost 6 bases and 2 bases, in that order; junction bases with no gene match: 4. CDR3 coding DNA: TGCAGCGTGCGGACTAGCGGGGGGTACACAGATACGCAGTATTTT. It encodes CSVRTSGGYTDTQYF.

The V gene is TRBV11-3, the J gene TRBJ2-3; 9 bases are a match to TRBD2. Trimming cost V 4 bases and J 1 base; bases outside gene matches: 3. CDR1 and CDR2 from the germline V gene are SGHNT and YENEEA. This CDR3 region has 15 residues. CDR3 residues: CASSSRTSGTDTQYF. The CDR3 nucleotides read TGTGCCAGCAGCTCCCGGACTAGCGGCACAGATACGCAGTATTTT.

The V and J genes are TRBV7-2 and TRBJ2-4, with 8 bases matching TRBD2. The CDR3 covers 18 residues. Trimming removed 0 bases from V and 0 bases from J; junction bases left unmatched: 7. CDR1 is SGHTA and CDR2 is FQGNSA in the germline V gene. The CDR3 coding sequence is TGTGCCAGCAGCTTAGCGACTAGCGATCCCCTAGCCAAAAACATTCAGTACTTC. Amino acid sequence: CASSLATSDPLAKNIQYF.

On this clonotype itself: At one end the junction does not follow the germline gene, possibly because of a read error. The rearrangement joins TRBV5-6 to TRBJ2-2; D may match TRBD1 or TRBD2 (5 bases each). CDR1 is SGHDT and CDR2 is YYEEEE in the germline V gene. The CDR3 sequence is 14 residues long. The chain's CDR3 is CASSFGANTGELLF. CDR3 bases: TGTGCCAGCAGCTTCGGGGCTAACACCGGGGAGCTGCTTTTT.

Here the CDR3 DNA reads TGTGCCAGCAGCTTAACAGTTCTAGCCAAAAACATTCAGTACTTC. Its translation: CASSLTVLAKNIQYF. This sequence joins TRBV5-8 and TRBJ2-4; D is unresolved. The CDR3 loop spans 15 amino acids. Germline V gene lookup returns CDR1 SGHTS and CDR2 YDEGEE. V was pared by 2 bases and J by 0 bases, with 9 bases between. Looking up the rest from reference TRBV5-8 and TRBJ2-4 gives the full variable domain: EAGVTQSPTHLIKTRGQQATLRCSPISGHTSVYWYQQALGLGLQFLLWYDEGEERNRGNFPPRFSGRQFPNYSSELNVNALELEDSALYLCASSLTVLAKNIQYFGAGTRLSVL.

The chain is built from TRBV18 and TRBJ1-2; perhaps TRBD1 as D (5 bases). The V gene's germline CDR1 is KGHSH and CDR2 LQKENI. This CDR3 spans 16 amino acids. V was pared by 4 bases and J by 8 bases, with 23 bases between. CDR3 in amino acids: CASSLVQGLDLDGYTF. CDR3 nucleotide sequence: TGTGCCAGCTCACTCGTCCAGGGTTTGGATCTGGACGGCTACACCTTC.

The chain employs TRBV30 and TRBJ2-7; D possibly matches TRBD1 or TRBD2 (5 bases each). CDR1 GTSNPN and CDR2 SVGIG come from the germline V gene (reference sequence). With 7 bases removed from V and 0 bases from J, the gap between germline ends came to 19 bases. This CDR3 contains 15 residues. CDR3 DNA: TGTGCCTTACTTGAGGGACCAGGGTTCTCCTACGAGCAGTACTTC. Protein: CALLEGPGFSYEQYF.